The subject of this entry is one TCR beta chain. Its antigen is as yet unknown. Documented time point: persistent/refractory GD, antithyroid drugs over 5 years with positive TRAb. RNA from PBMCs was the source of the TCR library. This sample is part of a study of regulatory T cells in long-lasting Graves disease. Whole-study results and caveats: New patients shared fewer public clonotypes (around 980) than persistent patients did (roughly 2,500). Persistent disease preferred TRBV28, TRBJ1-2 and TRBJ2-5.

Building of the TCR beta libraries involved iRepertoire HTBI primers and Arm-PCR of CDR3 regions. Using its own MiXCR run on the multiplex PCR reads, TCRdb lists one record per CDR3 protein. The repertoire holds about 660,000 distinct CDR3 sequences, with around 30% as singletons. V was trimmed by 7 bases and J by 4 bases, leaving 10 bases between them. The CDR3 is 11 residues long. The germline V gene has CDR1 DFQATT and CDR2 SNEGSKA (reference sequence). The source is a female donor with Graves disease. Sequencing used peripheral blood mononuclear cells (PBMCs), obtained when the disease was refractory, from a patient treated with antithyroid drugs. V and J are TRBV20-1 and TRBJ1-2; possibly TRBD1 for D (6 bases). CDR3: CSDTGSYGYTF. Written as DNA, the CDR3 is TGCAGTGATACAGGGAGCTATGGCTACACCTTC.